The 25 T cell receptor beta chains below come from one sample, sequenced in a study of identifying expanded T cells in peripheral blood. Using immunoSEQ multiplex PCR, the repertoire was profiled, and TCRdb retains in-frame clones only, with some absent. The repertoire holds 100,000 to 150,000 clones, around 88% seen once, with approximately 8% in the top ten. Material: blood. The receptor source for this set is a person aged 18 to 70 in good health.

The rearrangement joins TRBV2 to TRBJ1-2, with TRBD1 matching over 7 bases. The CDR3 runs to 13 residues. Germline-derived CDR1 and CDR2 are SNHLY and FYNNEI. V was pared by 7 bases and J by 8 bases, with 10 bases of the junction left unmatched. Here the CDR3 reads CASKPGQWEGYTF. The CDR3 bases are TGTGCCAGCAAGCCGGGACAGTGGGAAGGCTACACCTTC.

There are a few counts of this clone. The V and J genes are TRBV5-1 and TRBJ2-5; TRBD2 matches 10 bases. J gave up 4 bases and V 3 bases, and 3 bases lay outside the gene matches. The CDR3 loop spans 14 amino acids. Germline loops: CDR1 SGHRS, CDR2 YFSETQ. The CDR3, as DNA: TGCGCCAGCAGCTCTAGCGGGAGTTCAGAGACCCAGTACTTC. Translating it yields CASSSSGSSETQYF.

The chain combines TRBV5-6 with TRBJ1-1; D is undetermined. The germline V gene encodes CDR1 SGHDT and CDR2 YYEEEE. There are 15 residues in the CDR3. The V end lost 4 bases, the J end lost 0 bases, and 13 bases lay between the germline ends. CDR3 bases: TGTGCCAGCAGCGCGAGACGGTTAATGAACACTGAAGCTTTCTTT. Amino acid sequence: CASSARRLMNTEAFF.

The chain is built from TRBV5-4 and TRBJ1-4, with D possibly TRBD1 on 6 matching bases. Per germline, CDR1 SGHNT and CDR2 YYREEE (reference sequence). V was shortened by 1 base and J by 2 bases, with 12 bases between the two germline ends. The CDR3 is 16 amino acids. This chain's CDR3 is CASSLRVGGTNEKLFF. The CDR3 DNA sequence: TGTGCCAGCAGCTTGAGGGTAGGGGGGACTAATGAAAAACTGTTTTTT.

The gene calls are TRBV18 and TRBJ2-1; D is undetermined. Germline CDR1 KGHSH, CDR2 LQKENI. CDR3 size: 15 residues. V lost 1 base, J lost 0 bases, and 7 bases lay in between. The CDR3 reads CASSPRGSSYNEQFF. The CDR3 DNA follows: TGTGCCAGCTCACCACGGGGTAGCTCCTACAATGAGCAGTTCTTC.

The chain joins TRBV19 to TRBJ2-7; 10 bases align to TRBD2. The V gene's germline CDR1 is LNHDA and CDR2 SQIVND (reference sequence). The CDR3 length is 16 residues. J was trimmed by 2 bases and V by 5 bases; bases with no gene match: 9. The CDR3 here is CASSANPSGRPYEQYF. The CDR3 coding sequence is TGTGCCAGTAGTGCCAACCCTAGCGGGAGACCCTACGAGCAGTACTTC.

This clone showed up just once. The V gene is TRBV5-1, the J gene TRBJ2-1; D assignment may be TRBD1 or TRBD2 (5 bases each). V was cut by 3 bases and J by 2 bases, with 12 bases left in between. Germline V gives CDR1 SGHRS, CDR2 YFSETQ. The CDR3 extends over 15 amino acids. The CDR3 DNA follows: TGCGCCAGCAGCTCAGGGACGACCACCTACAATGAGCAGTTCTTC. As protein: CASSSGTTTYNEQFF.

This clone was counted a few times. V gene TRBV2 combines with J gene TRBJ1-2; no reliable D call. The CDR3 extends over 13 amino acids. Looked up from germline, CDR1 is SNHLY and CDR2 is FYNNEI. V was cut by 5 bases and J by 0 bases, with 7 bases left in between. CDR3 region: CASSSLANYGYTF. The CDR3 DNA reads as TGTGCCAGCAGTTCATTGGCTAACTATGGCTACACCTTC.

CDR3 nucleotide sequence: TGCAGTGCTAGAGATAGGGAGTTCTTC. This encodes CSARDREFF. This sequence joins TRBV20-1 and TRBJ2-1; D is unresolved. Trimming pared 0 bases from V and 14 bases from J, leaving 5 bases between. CDR1 is DFQATT and CDR2 is SNEGSKA in the germline V gene (reference sequence). The CDR3 is 9 residues long.

The CDR3 is CASSLEAGGIYNEQFF. The CDR3 DNA is TGCGCCAGCAGCTTGGAAGCGGGAGGGATATACAATGAGCAGTTCTTC. The chain recombines TRBV5-1 with TRBJ2-1, with 10 bases that match TRBD2. Trimming cost V 0 bases and J 4 bases; bases outside gene matches: 4. Germline-derived CDR1 and CDR2 are SGHRS and YFSETQ. This CDR3 is 16 amino acids long. The variable domain in full, completed from reference TRBV5-1 and TRBJ2-1, reads KAGVTQTPRYLIKTRGQQVTLSCSPISGHRSVSWYQQTPGQGLQFLFEYFSETQRNKGNFPGRFSGRQFSNSRSEMNVSTLELGDSALYLCASSLEAGGIYNEQFFGPGTRLTVL.

This chain links TRBV7-7 with TRBJ2-7; no clear D. Germline V lookup: CDR1 SSHAT, CDR2 FNYEAQ (reference sequence). V shed 1 base and J shed 2 bases, with 6 bases lying between them. CDR3 length equals 13 residues. CDR3 nucleotides: TGTGCCAGCAGCTTAGGGAGAACCTACGAGCAGTACTTC. It yields the protein CASSLGRTYEQYF.

V usage is TRBV6-1 and J usage is TRBJ1-4; the D gene is possibly TRBD1 (5 bases). The CDR3 is made up of 14 amino acids. V was pared by 4 bases and J by 8 bases, with 14 bases between. CDR1 and CDR2 (germline): MNHNS, SASEGT. The CDR3 DNA reads as TGTGCCAGCAGTGCGGCAGGGAGGCTCGAAAAACTGTTTTTT. Translation gives CASSAAGRLEKLFF.

The chain uses TRBV18 and TRBJ2-2; 7 positions match TRBD1. The junction had 5 bases not matched to a gene; V was cut back by 3 bases and J by 4 bases. Germline V lookup: CDR1 KGHSH, CDR2 LQKENI. This CDR3 is built from 15 residues. The DNA of the CDR3 is TGTGCCAGCTCACCCTCGACAGGGACCACCGGGGAGCTGTTTTTT. It yields the protein CASSPSTGTTGELFF.

V is TRBV7-8 and J is TRBJ2-1; 7 bases map to TRBD2. CDR3 length: 16 amino acids. CDR1 is SGHVS and CDR2 is FQNEAQ in the germline V gene. Losses at the gene ends were 3 bases for V and 3 bases for J; bases not matched to a gene: 8. The CDR3 region has the DNA TGTGCCAGCAGCTTCGTTCCCGGGGGGAACTACAATGAGCAGTTCTTC. Translating it yields CASSFVPGGNYNEQFF.

The genes are TRBV5-8 and TRBJ2-1; 10 nucleotides align to TRBD2. With 4 bases clipped from V and 7 bases from J, the junction kept 8 bases outside the gene matches. Germline V lookup: CDR1 SGHTS, CDR2 YDEGEE. This CDR3 region has 15 residues. The CDR3 DNA reads TGTGCCAGCAGCCCGAGACTAGCGGGTGGGAATGAGCAGTTCTTC. Encoded protein: CASSPRLAGGNEQFF.

The chain combines TRBV15 with TRBJ1-4, with 7 bases that match TRBD1. Germline CDR1 and CDR2: LNHNV and YYDKDF (reference sequence). The V segment lost 5 bases and the J segment 5 bases; nucleotides outside the gene matches: 5. There are 14 residues in the CDR3. In DNA form, the CDR3 reads TGTGCCACCAGCGCGGGACAGATGAATGAAAAACTGTTTTTT. Translation gives CATSAGQMNEKLFF.

The chain couples TRBV2 to TRBJ2-7; 9 bases agree with TRBD1. The length of the CDR3 is 13 residues. V lost 5 bases and J lost 7; bases outside the gene matches: 6. In germline, CDR1 is SNHLY, CDR2 FYNNEI. CDR3 DNA: TGTGCCAGCAGTCCGGGACAGGGAGGAGAGCAGTACTTC. Its translation is CASSPGQGGEQYF.

This clone has just one count. The chain employs TRBV11-2 and TRBJ2-5; D is unresolved. V was clipped by 2 bases and J by 2 bases, with 6 bases between them. Germline loops: CDR1 SGHAT, CDR2 FQNNGV. This CDR3 is 13 amino acids long. The chain's CDR3 is CASSLSEQETQYF. CDR3 nucleotides: TGTGCCAGCAGCTTATCAGAACAAGAGACCCAGTACTTC.

The genes are TRBV5-1 and TRBJ1-1; D gene ambiguous. The V end was cut by 0 bases, the J end by 1 base, with 10 bases between. The CDR3 consists of 15 residues. The germline V gene encodes CDR1 SGHRS and CDR2 YFSETQ. CDR3 nucleotides: TGCGCCAGCAGCTTGGAAGTTGCATGGAACACTGAAGCTTTCTTT. It is translated as CASSLEVAWNTEAFF. Full variable domain (missing parts from reference TRBV5-1 and TRBJ1-1): KAGVTQTPRYLIKTRGQQVTLSCSPISGHRSVSWYQQTPGQGLQFLFEYFSETQRNKGNFPGRFSGRQFSNSRSEMNVSTLELGDSALYLCASSLEVAWNTEAFFGQGTRLTVV.

This rearrangement joins TRBV28 to TRBJ2-1; D gene uncertain. The CDR3 is 16 amino acids. V gave up 6 bases and J gave up 8 bases, with 23 bases separating them. Germline V gene data show CDR1 as MDHEN and CDR2 as SYDVKM. The CDR3 bases are TGTGCCAGCAGGGCCCTTCGCGGCCGGCCTGGGTATGAGCAGTTCTTC. Translation: CASRALRGRPGYEQFF.

The DNA of the CDR3 is TGCGCCAGCAGCTTGGAACAGGGGAGTGGAAACACCATATATTTT. Its translation is CASSLEQGSGNTIYF. The V call is TRBV5-1, the J call TRBJ1-3, with 7 bases lining up with TRBD1. J was trimmed by 3 bases and V by 0 bases; bases with no gene match: 3. This CDR3 contains 15 residues. CDR1 is SGHRS and CDR2 is YFSETQ in the germline V gene.

The rearrangement joins TRBV7-9 to TRBJ2-5, with TRBD1 as a possible D gene (5 bases). The CDR3 spans 13 residues. Per germline, CDR1 SEHNR and CDR2 FQNEAQ (reference sequence). The V gene lost 5 bases and the J gene lost 2 bases, with 9 bases spanning the gap. The CDR3 sequence is CASSTDSQETQYF. The CDR3 DNA reads TGTGCCAGCAGCACCGACAGTCAAGAGACCCAGTACTTC. Using reference TRBV7-9 and TRBJ2-5 for the parts outside the CDR3, the full variable domain is DTGVSQNPRHKITKRGQNVTFRCDPISEHNRLYWYRQTLGQGPEFLTYFQNEAQLEKSRLLSDRFSAERPKGSFSTLEIQRTEQGDSAMYLCASSTDSQETQYFGPGTRLLVL.

The chain joins TRBV15 to TRBJ2-7; 11 nucleotides align to TRBD1. CDR1 is LNHNV, CDR2 YYDKDF, per germline (reference sequence). The V segment lost 1 base and the J segment 6 bases; nucleotides outside the gene matches: 11. CDR3 length equals 17 residues. CDR3 sequence (DNA): TGTGCCACCAGCAGAGGTCGGGGACAGGGGGGGAGAAGCGAGCAGTACTTC. Its translation: CATSRGRGQGGRSEQYF.

The chain combines TRBV7-9 with TRBJ1-1; D gene uncertain. The ends were cut back, 5 bases at V and 4 bases at J, with 14 bases in the middle. The CDR3 extends over 14 amino acids. From germline, CDR1 is SEHNR and CDR2 FQNEAQ (reference sequence). The CDR3 DNA reads as TGTGCCAGCAGCCTGATCCTTACGAGCACTGAAGCTTTCTTT. This gives the protein CASSLILTSTEAFF. The variable domain in full, completed from reference TRBV7-9 and TRBJ1-1, reads DTGVSQNPRHKITKRGQNVTFRCDPISEHNRLYWYRQTLGQGPEFLTYFQNEAQLEKSRLLSDRFSAERPKGSFSTLEIQRTEQGDSAMYLCASSLILTSTEAFFGQGTRLTVV.

The J gene is TRBJ1-2, the V gene TRBV6-5, with D unclear. This CDR3 contains 14 residues. V lost 4 bases and J lost 4, with 13 bases in between. The germline CDR1 and CDR2 sequences are MNHEY and SVGAGI. This chain's CDR3 is CASSSTGRGYGYTF. DNA of the CDR3: TGTGCCAGCAGTTCAACCGGACGGGGCTATGGCTACACCTTC.